A single sample is the source of the 19 T cell receptor beta chains below, sequenced in a study of blood T cell repertoires in COVID-19. Libraries were prepared by immunoSEQ multiplex PCR; TCRdb keeps only in-frame clonotypes and omits some of them. This repertoire shows roughly 56,000 clones, around four fifths found once; its top ten account for 5% to 6%. The specimen sequenced was peripheral blood. The receptors come from a man aged 65 to 79 with acute or convalescent COVID-19.

V gene TRBV9 combines with J gene TRBJ1-5; 11 bases are shared with TRBD1. The CDR3 has 14 residues. The germline V gene encodes CDR1 SGDLS and CDR2 YYNGEE. With V trimmed by 3 bases and J by 6 bases, 2 bases remained unmatched. CDR3 DNA sequence: TGTGCCAGCAGCGCGGACAGGGGGCTTCAGCCCCAGCATTTT. Its protein is CASSADRGLQPQHF. The whole variable domain, filled in from reference TRBV9 and TRBJ1-5, reads DSGVTQTPKHLITATGQRVTLRCSPRSGDLSVYWYQQSLDQGLQFLIQYYNGEERAKGNILERFSAQQFPDLHSELNLSSLELGDSALYFCASSADRGLQPQHFGDGTRLSIL.

The V call is TRBV18, the J call TRBJ1-5; D remains ambiguous. Germline lookup yields CDR1 KGHSH and CDR2 LQKENI. The CDR3 runs 14 residues. With 2 bases removed from V and 3 bases from J, the gap between germline ends came to 8 bases. CDR3 sequence: CASSPYRDNQPQHF. In DNA, the CDR3 is TGTGCCAGCTCACCATACAGAGACAATCAGCCCCAGCATTTT.

The J gene is TRBJ1-2, the V gene TRBV2; possible D gene TRBD1, 6 bases. CDR1 and CDR2 (germline): SNHLY, FYNNEI. There are 15 residues in the CDR3. With 7 bases removed from V and 5 bases from J, the gap between germline ends came to 20 bases. This chain's CDR3 is CASKGGTDRFYGYTF. In DNA, the CDR3 is TGTGCCAGCAAGGGGGGGACGGACAGATTTTATGGCTACACCTTC.

The J gene is TRBJ2-2, the V gene TRBV6-1, with a possible D match to TRBD2 (5 bases). The CDR3 is 16 amino acids. With 1 base removed from V and 8 bases from J, the gap between germline ends came to 17 bases. CDR1 and CDR2 (germline): MNHNS, SASEGT. The CDR3 loop is CASSEERGFGVGELFF. The CDR3, as DNA: TGTGCCAGCAGTGAAGAACGCGGGTTTGGCGTGGGGGAGCTGTTTTTT.

The rearrangement links TRBV5-4 to TRBJ1-5; possibly TRBD1 for D (6 bases). The CDR3 covers 15 residues. CDR1 and CDR2 from the germline V gene are SGHNT and YYREEE (reference sequence). V lost 4 bases and J 4 bases, leaving 15 bases between the germline ends. The CDR3 nucleotides read TGTGCCAGCAGCAAAGGGGGGGCGGGAAATCAGCCCCAGCATTTT. Amino acids: CASSKGGAGNQPQHF.

This clone was picked up a small number of times. The genes are TRBV11-2 and TRBJ2-3, with D possibly matching TRBD1 (5 bases). With 5 bases removed from V and 0 bases from J, the gap between germline ends came to 12 bases. This CDR3 region has 15 residues. CDR1 and CDR2 (germline): SGHAT, FQNNGV. This chain's CDR3 is CASSPWTSSTDTQYF. In nucleotides, the CDR3 is TGTGCCAGCAGCCCCTGGACATCTAGCACAGATACGCAGTATTTT.

The J gene is TRBJ2-2, the V gene TRBV4-2, with D possibly being TRBD1 (6 bases). CDR1 and CDR2 (germline): LGHNA, YNFKEQ. CDR3 length: 19 residues. Between the trimmed V and J ends, which lost 1 base and 5 bases, there was a span of 23 bases. CDR3 region: CASSQGAWGQGLRTGELFF. CDR3 sequence (DNA): TGTGCCAGCAGCCAAGGGGCTTGGGGGCAGGGGCTGAGGACCGGGGAGCTGTTTTTT.

J is TRBJ2-6 and V is TRBV9; D call uncertain. Germline V gene sequence: CDR1 SGDLS, CDR2 YYNGEE. The V and J ends lost 4 bases and 1 base respectively, with 12 bases between them. The CDR3 sequence is 16 residues long. The CDR3 spells CASSPSRVSGANVLTF. Here the CDR3 DNA reads TGTGCCAGCAGCCCCAGTCGTGTTTCTGGGGCCAACGTCCTGACTTTC.

The chain links TRBV2 to TRBJ1-2; 9 nucleotides line up with TRBD1. Germline V CDR1 and CDR2: SNHLY, FYNNEI. The CDR3 extends over 15 amino acids. The ends lost 6 bases at V and 4 bases at J; junction bases unmatched: 9. CDR3 DNA sequence: TGTGCCAGCAGCTCCTCGGGACAGGGACCCTATGGCTACACCTTC. Residues: CASSSSGQGPYGYTF.

The chain couples TRBV7-9 to TRBJ1-4; no clear D gene. Germline CDR1 and CDR2: SEHNR and FQNEAQ (reference sequence). Trimming cost V 3 bases and J 8 bases, with 10 bases left between them. This CDR3 is built from 13 residues. CDR3 region: CASSLRLREKLFF. The CDR3 region has the DNA TGTGCCAGCAGCTTGCGACTGCGGGAAAAACTGTTTTTT.

J is TRBJ2-2 and V is TRBV9, with D possibly matching TRBD2 (5 bases). V was pared by 0 bases and J by 6 bases, with 6 bases between. Looked up from germline, CDR1 is SGDLS and CDR2 is YYNGEE. The CDR3 runs 13 residues. CDR3 sequence reads: CASSVGGSGELFF. The CDR3, as DNA: TGTGCCAGCAGCGTAGGAGGGTCCGGGGAGCTGTTTTTT. Complete variable domain (other parts from reference TRBV9 and TRBJ2-2): DSGVTQTPKHLITATGQRVTLRCSPRSGDLSVYWYQQSLDQGLQFLIQYYNGEERAKGNILERFSAQQFPDLHSELNLSSLELGDSALYFCASSVGGSGELFFGEGSRLTVL.

The chain employs TRBV6-5 and TRBJ2-7, with D perhaps matching TRBD1 (6 bases). Germline values: CDR1 MNHEY, CDR2 SVGAGI. Trimming pared 10 bases from V and 2 bases from J, leaving 15 bases between. The CDR3 is 13 amino acids. In DNA form, the CDR3 reads TGTGCCACCAAACAGGGCCCTCCCTACGAGCAGTACTTC. It specifies CATKQGPPYEQYF.

This clone showed up just once. Within the sample, other DNA sequences also encode this same CDR3. The rearrangement links TRBV5-1 to TRBJ2-5, with 8 bases aligning to TRBD1. This CDR3 region has 14 residues. Germline V gene lookup returns CDR1 SGHRS and CDR2 YFSETQ. The trim removed 0 bases at V and 5 bases at J, leaving 3 bases unmatched. CDR3 sequence (DNA): TGCGCCAGCAGCTTGGGGACAGGGAGGGAGACCCAGTACTTC. Translating it yields CASSLGTGRETQYF.

The genes are TRBV9 and TRBJ2-3; D not resolved. The CDR3 contains 14 residues. Trimming cost V 2 bases and J 0 bases, with 7 bases left between them. In germline, CDR1 is SGDLS, CDR2 YYNGEE. The CDR3 DNA sequence: TGTGCCAGCAGCGTCCAACAAAGCACAGATACGCAGTATTTT. Protein sequence: CASSVQQSTDTQYF.

The V call is TRBV18, the J call TRBJ1-5; D remains ambiguous. This CDR3 region has 17 residues. The V end was cut by 2 bases, the J end by 2 bases, with 16 bases between. CDR1 and CDR2 (germline): KGHSH, LQKENI. CDR3 sequence (DNA): TGTGCCAGCTCACCAAGGGAATTTCGGGGAGGCAATCAGCCCCAGCATTTT. It specifies CASSPREFRGGNQPQHF.

CDR3: CASSLDLAGRYNEQFF. The CDR3 nucleotides are TGCGCCAGCAGCTTGGACCTAGCAGGACGCTACAATGAGCAGTTCTTC. The J gene is TRBJ2-1, the V gene TRBV5-1; perhaps TRBD2 as D (5 bases). CDR3 length: 16 amino acids. CDR1 and CDR2 from the germline V gene are SGHRS and YFSETQ. V lost 0 bases to trimming and J lost 3 bases, with 13 bases between them.

This chain links TRBV7-3 with TRBJ2-1; 7 bases are shared with TRBD1. The CDR3 covers 17 residues. CDR1 is SGHTA, CDR2 FQGTGA, per germline. V shed 5 bases and J 10 bases; nucleotides not matched to a gene: 20. The CDR3 loop is CASSPKRRQGTLGEQFF. As DNA, the CDR3 is TGTGCCAGCAGCCCAAAACGACGACAGGGCACTCTGGGGGAGCAGTTCTTC. The full variable domain, rest sourced from reference TRBV7-3 and TRBJ2-1, is GAGVSQTPSNKVTEKGKYVELRCDPISGHTALYWYRQSLGQGPEFLIYFQGTGAADDSGLPNDRFFAVRPEGSVSTLKIQRTERGDSAVYLCASSPKRRQGTLGEQFFGPGTRLTVL.

V and J are TRBV29-1 and TRBJ1-1; 8 bases are shared with TRBD1. The J segment lost 1 base and the V segment lost 1 base, leaving 8 bases of the junction unmatched. Germline V gene sequence: CDR1 SQVTM, CDR2 ANQGSEA. This CDR3 has 16 amino acids. The CDR3 protein is CSVEGGAGGANTEAFF. The CDR3 DNA reads TGCAGCGTTGAAGGGGGGGCAGGGGGCGCGAACACTGAAGCTTTCTTT.

This chain joins TRBV28 and TRBJ2-2; 9 bases fit TRBD1. The V and J ends lost 9 bases and 6 bases, in that order; junction bases with no gene match: 8. Per the germline V gene, CDR1 is MDHEN and CDR2 is SYDVKM. The CDR3 sequence is 14 residues long. The CDR3 DNA sequence: TGTGCCAGTAAAACAGGGGGCTCGGCCGGGGAGCTGTTTTTT. It yields the protein CASKTGGSAGELFF.